Below, 32 T cell receptor beta chains from the same sample are listed, as sequenced in a study of blood T cell repertoires in COVID-19. The table came from immunoSEQ multiplex PCR; TCRdb's copy has only in-frame clones and leaves some out. The table lists approximately 490,000 clones, around 85% of them singletons, with around 8% in the top ten. Sequences were obtained from PBMCs or T cells enriched from blood (not recorded which). Receptors were obtained from a woman between 55 and 75 years old who had recovered from COVID-19.

The chain is built from TRBV2 and TRBJ2-1; 10 bases line up with TRBD1. The germline gives CDR1 SNHLY, CDR2 FYNNEI. The CDR3 consists of 18 residues. Trimming took 7 bases from V and 4 from J; bases not matched to a gene: 16. In DNA form, the CDR3 reads TGTGCCAGCATCTTGGGGGTATTAGCGGGACAGGGGTACAATGAGCAGTTCTTC. Translated, it gives CASILGVLAGQGYNEQFF.

The rearrangement links TRBV24-1 to TRBJ2-3; D not certain. Trimming left V 11 bases short and J 2 bases short, with 13 bases between. From germline, CDR1 is KGHDR and CDR2 SFDVKD. CDR3 length: 13 residues. The CDR3 protein is CAISAGFTDTQYF. CDR3 nucleotides: TGTGCCATCTCTGCCGGGTTCACAGATACGCAGTATTTT.

The table lists this clone with a count of one. The genes are TRBV11-3 and TRBJ2-2; the match to TRBD1 covers 8 bases. The CDR3 sequence is 17 residues long. Germline V gives CDR1 SGHNT, CDR2 YENEEA. The trim removed 8 bases at V and 3 bases at J, leaving 14 bases unmatched. CDR3 in DNA: TGTGCCAGCTCTAGATACGAGTACAGGGGGGACACCGGGGAGCTGTTTTTT. Its translation: CASSRYEYRGDTGELFF.

The V gene is TRBV5-1, the J gene TRBJ1-5; D gene uncertain. V lost 4 bases and J 4 bases, leaving 15 bases between the germline ends. In germline, CDR1 is SGHRS, CDR2 YFSETQ. The CDR3 is made up of 15 amino acids. The CDR3 loop reads CASSPAGSNNQPQHF. CDR3 coding DNA: TGCGCCAGCAGCCCGGCCGGGAGCAATAATCAGCCCCAGCATTTT. Full variable domain (remainder filled in from reference TRBV5-1 and TRBJ1-5): KAGVTQTPRYLIKTRGQQVTLSCSPISGHRSVSWYQQTPGQGLQFLFEYFSETQRNKGNFPGRFSGRQFSNSRSEMNVSTLELGDSALYLCASSPAGSNNQPQHFGDGTRLSIL.

The chain employs TRBV11-3 and TRBJ2-1; 10 bases are shared with TRBD2. The CDR3 runs to 16 residues. V trimming: 2 bases; J trimming: 8 bases; junction bases outside the gene matches: 9. Looked up from germline, CDR1 is SGHNT and CDR2 is YENEEA. Here the CDR3 reads CASSLRRAGGRDEQFF. The CDR3 DNA sequence: TGTGCCAGCAGCTTACGGAGAGCGGGGGGGCGGGATGAGCAGTTCTTC. Using reference TRBV11-3 and TRBJ2-1 for the parts outside the CDR3, the full variable domain is EAGVVQSPRYKIIEKKQPVAFWCNPISGHNTLYWYLQNLGQGPELLIRYENEEAVDDSQLPKDRFSAERLKGVDSTLKIQPAELGDSAVYLCASSLRRAGGRDEQFFGPGTRLTVL.

The CDR3 here is CASSEIVAGADTQYF. CDR3 bases: TGTGCCAGCAGTGAAATTGTAGCGGGGGCAGATACGCAGTATTTT. V and J are TRBV2 and TRBJ2-3, with 9 bases that match TRBD2. CDR1 and CDR2 from the germline V gene are SNHLY and FYNNEI. J was trimmed by 4 bases and V by 2 bases; bases with no gene match: 4. This CDR3 spans 15 amino acids.

The rearrangement uses TRBV5-1 and TRBJ1-1; a possible D gene is TRBD1 (5 bases). Trimming stripped 0 bases from V and 0 bases from J, with 15 bases between. The germline CDR1 and CDR2 sequences are SGHRS and YFSETQ. This CDR3 is built from 17 residues. The CDR3 here is CASSLDSGSWMNTEAFF. CDR3 DNA sequence: TGCGCCAGCAGCTTGGACTCAGGGTCGTGGATGAACACTGAAGCTTTCTTT.

This clone was observed a single time. This chain uses TRBV9 with TRBJ2-1; TRBD1 matches at 10 bases. The CDR3 covers 16 residues. Germline assignment: CDR1 SGDLS and CDR2 YYNGEE. The J segment lost 7 bases and the V segment lost 0 bases, leaving 7 bases of the junction unmatched. The CDR3 DNA follows: TGTGCCAGCAGCGTAGTTGCGGGACAGGGGTGGAATGAGCAGTTCTTC. Protein: CASSVVAGQGWNEQFF.

The chain combines TRBV10-3 with TRBJ1-2; 7 bases agree with TRBD1. The CDR3 is 13 amino acids. The germline V gene encodes CDR1 ENHRY and CDR2 SYGVKD. The V gene end was trimmed by 5 bases and the J gene end by 7 bases; junction bases not matched to a gene: 7. CDR3 residues: CAISNTNRGGYTF. CDR3 in DNA: TGTGCCATCAGTAATACTAACAGGGGTGGCTACACCTTC.

This clone was recorded a few times. The chain recombines TRBV19 with TRBJ1-2, with D hard to call. Germline V gives CDR1 LNHDA, CDR2 SQIVND (reference sequence). The CDR3 extends over 13 amino acids. Between the trimmed V and J ends, which lost 7 bases and 5 bases, there was a span of 14 bases. CDR3 loop: CASTVGRGYGYTF. Written as DNA, the CDR3 is TGTGCCAGTACGGTAGGGAGAGGGTATGGCTACACCTTC.

The chain links TRBV4-1 to TRBJ2-2, with D tentatively TRBD2 (7 bases). Trimming pared 0 bases from V and 6 bases from J, leaving 14 bases between. Germline CDR1 is MGHRA and CDR2 is YSYEKL. The CDR3 loop spans 16 amino acids. CDR3 DNA: TGCGCCAGCAGCCAAGATCAGGGGAGGGGTCCCGGGGAGCTGTTTTTT. It codes for CASSQDQGRGPGELFF.

This chain connects TRBV27 to TRBJ1-4; the match to TRBD1 covers 7 bases. With V trimmed by 4 bases and J by 6 bases, 8 bases remained unmatched. Germline V gives CDR1 MNHEY, CDR2 SMNVEV (reference sequence). CDR3 size: 15 residues. The CDR3 sequence is CASSSRGLRDEKLFF. The DNA for the CDR3 is TGTGCCAGCAGTTCAAGGGGGCTTAGGGATGAAAAACTGTTTTTT.

This clone was seen only once. In the same sample, other DNA sequences code for this CDR3. The chain is built from TRBV5-5 and TRBJ2-7, with D tentatively TRBD1 (6 bases). V gave up 3 bases and J gave up 4 bases, with 11 bases separating them. The CDR3 contains 13 residues. CDR1 is SGHKS, CDR2 YYEKEE, per germline (reference sequence). The CDR3 region has the DNA TGTGCCAGCAGCTCCGGGACACCATACGAGCAGTACTTC. Its translation: CASSSGTPYEQYF.

The chain combines TRBV5-1 with TRBJ2-2; TRBD2 matches 11 bases. The CDR3 is 17 residues long. J gave up 5 bases and V 0 bases, and 6 bases lay outside the gene matches. Germline-derived CDR1 and CDR2 are SGHRS and YFSETQ. The CDR3 here is CASSLVSTSGKTGELFF. The CDR3 DNA follows: TGCGCCAGCAGCTTGGTTTCGACTAGCGGGAAGACCGGGGAGCTGTTTTTT.

The chain has TRBV19 and TRBJ1-4; D remains unclear. The length of the CDR3 is 14 residues. With 7 bases removed from V and 3 bases from J, the gap between germline ends came to 12 bases. Germline V gives CDR1 LNHDA, CDR2 SQIVND (reference sequence). As DNA, the CDR3 is TGTGCCAGTAAGGTCCGGGGATCTAATGAAAAACTGTTTTTT. Encoded protein: CASKVRGSNEKLFF.

This chain links TRBV7-2 with TRBJ1-6; unclear D gene. CDR3 length: 15 amino acids. The germline V and J ends were trimmed by 3 bases and 10 bases, with 16 bases remaining between them. The germline gives CDR1 SGHTA, CDR2 FQGNSA. The CDR3, as DNA: TGTGCCAGCAGCTTCCGACCCGGTGGAGGATCACCCCTCCACTTT. This gives the protein CASSFRPGGGSPLHF.

A few counts support this clone. The chain joins TRBV21-1 to TRBJ2-2; the table assigns TRBD1, which was not confirmed against the DNA. TRBV21-1 constitutes a pseudogene. CDR3 length: 16 residues. The CDR3 here is CASSTNGAGSTGELFF. The CDR3 DNA follows: TGTGCCAGCAGCACTAATGGGGCTGGGTCCACCGGGGAGCTGTTTTTT.

This clone was counted once. The rearrangement joins TRBV18 to TRBJ1-3; TRBD1 agrees at 7 bases. In germline, CDR1 is KGHSH, CDR2 LQKENI. The V segment lost 1 base and the J segment 4 bases; nucleotides outside the gene matches: 10. This CDR3 is 17 amino acids long. The CDR3 DNA reads as TGTGCCAGCTCACCACGGACCGGGACAGCTGACGGAAACACCATATATTTT. It translates to CASSPRTGTADGNTIYF.

The chain combines TRBV6-2 or TRBV6-3 with TRBJ2-5; no clear D gene. Germline V CDR1 and CDR2: MNHEY, SVGEGT. V was shortened by 4 bases and J by 2 bases, with 8 bases between the two germline ends. This CDR3 is built from 13 residues. CDR3 loop: CASSFRLQETQYF. The CDR3 bases are TGTGCCAGCAGTTTCAGGTTACAAGAGACCCAGTACTTC.

The chain uses TRBV9 and TRBJ1-4; 9 nucleotides agree with TRBD1. V shed 4 bases, J shed 6 bases, and the junction held 13 bases outside the gene matches. Germline V gene lookup returns CDR1 SGDLS and CDR2 YYNGEE. The CDR3 totals 17 residues. As DNA, the CDR3 is TGTGCCAGCAGCCCGGCCCGGACAGGGGTTCCCGATGAAAAACTGTTTTTT. This translates into CASSPARTGVPDEKLFF.

This clone was seen many times. The chain is built from TRBV6-5 and TRBJ1-2; D gene uncertain. Germline V gene lookup returns CDR1 MNHEY and CDR2 SVGAGI. This CDR3 has 14 amino acids. Trimming left V 2 bases short and J 6 bases short, with 13 bases between. CDR3 sequence: CASSYLGLSHGYTF. CDR3 in DNA: TGTGCCAGCAGTTACCTAGGACTTTCCCATGGCTACACCTTC.

This clone has only a few counts. The rearrangement links TRBV5-1 to TRBJ2-2; 11 bases map to TRBD2. Trimming removed 3 bases from V and 3 bases from J; junction bases left unmatched: 4. This CDR3 has 16 residues. Germline CDR1 SGHRS, CDR2 YFSETQ. CDR3 residues: CASSSGTSGDTGELFF. CDR3 bases: TGCGCCAGCAGCTCGGGGACTAGCGGCGACACCGGGGAGCTGTTTTTT.

The chain uses TRBV6-5 and TRBJ2-7; 8 nucleotides line up with TRBD1. CDR1 is MNHEY, CDR2 SVGAGI, per germline. V was clipped by 7 bases and J by 5 bases; unmatched bases: 10. There are 14 residues in the CDR3. The CDR3 loop reads CASTHRGQVHEQYV. The CDR3 DNA reads as TGTGCCAGCACCCATAGGGGACAGGTCCACGAGCAGTACGTC.

The chain is built from TRBV4-1 and TRBJ2-1; D gene unclear. The V end lost 1 base, the J end lost 9 bases, and 10 bases lay between the germline ends. Germline CDR1 reads MGHRA; CDR2 reads YSYEKL. There are 13 residues in the CDR3. Written as DNA, the CDR3 is TGCGCCAGCAGCCAAGGGTCAGGAAGTGAGCAGTTCTTC. It is translated as CASSQGSGSEQFF.

Concerning this clone: Likely a read error: the CDR3 ends without its conserved phenylalanine or tryptophan. The DNA is omitted, as the CDR3 cannot be located on it reliably, and the CDR3 follows TCRdb's listing. The chain recombines TRBV5-8 with TRBJ2-7; the table's D call TRBD1 went unverified against the DNA. Inclusive of both ends, the CDR3 amounts to 13 amino acids. Germline CDR1 and CDR2: SGHTS and YDEGEE. This CDR3 is CASSPGGQGKNSL.

This chain uses TRBV30 with TRBJ2-3; the D is unclear. This CDR3 comprises 14 residues. The germline CDR1 and CDR2 sequences are GTSNPN and SVGIG (reference sequence). V lost 5 bases, J lost 0 bases, and 12 bases lay in between. CDR3 region: CAWDTRASTDTQYF. CDR3 bases: TGTGCCTGGGATACTCGAGCTAGCACAGATACGCAGTATTTT.

The rearrangement uses TRBV9 and TRBJ2-5, with D possibly matching TRBD2 (7 bases). CDR1 SGDLS and CDR2 YYNGEE come from the germline V gene. There are 16 residues in the CDR3. V was cut by 0 bases and J by 4 bases, with 16 bases left in between. For the CDR3, the DNA is TGTGCCAGCAGCGTAGGGCCGGGGGGCCTCACAGAGACCCAGTACTTC. It codes for CASSVGPGGLTETQYF.

CDR3 sequence reads: CASSQSGGPNTEAFF. The CDR3 DNA reads as TGTGCCAGCAGCCAATCTGGAGGGCCGAACACTGAAGCTTTCTTT. The V gene is TRBV3-1 (or the pseudogene TRBV3-2), the J gene TRBJ1-1, with no clear D. Germline V gene data show CDR1 as LGHDT and CDR2 as YNNKEL (reference sequence). V shed 2 bases and J shed 1 base, with 11 bases lying between them. The CDR3 spans 15 residues.

Points on this clone: Other nucleotide sequences from this sample produce the same CDR3. This chain links TRBV5-1 with TRBJ2-6; D possibly corresponds to TRBD1 (6 bases). The germline V gene has CDR1 SGHRS and CDR2 YFSETQ. This CDR3 contains 16 residues. The ends were cut back, 0 bases at V and 0 bases at J, with 7 bases in the middle. The CDR3 region is CASSLAGDSGANVLTF. CDR3 in DNA: TGCGCCAGCAGCTTGGCAGGGGACTCTGGGGCCAACGTCCTGACTTTC.

The chain is built from TRBV20-1 and TRBJ1-5; D is ambiguous. The CDR3 extends over 11 amino acids. CDR1 is DFQATT and CDR2 is SNEGSKA in the germline V gene (reference sequence). Trimming shortened V by 5 bases and J by 9 bases, and 11 bases separated the two germline ends. CDR3 amino acids: CSAVTEGPQHF. CDR3 in DNA: TGCAGTGCTGTAACAGAGGGGCCCCAGCATTTT.

This clone has a handful of counts. The chain joins TRBV7-6 to TRBJ2-7, with a tentative D call TRBD1 (6 bases). Germline CDR1 SGHVS, CDR2 FNYEAQ. The CDR3 loop spans 17 amino acids. V gave up 1 base and J gave up 2 bases, with 18 bases separating them. In DNA, the CDR3 is TGTGCCAGCAGCTTAGAAAAGGGAACAGGGACGACCTACGAGCAGTACTTC. Its protein product is CASSLEKGTGTTYEQYF.

The chain recombines TRBV7-2 with TRBJ1-3; D is ambiguous. From germline, CDR1 is SGHTA and CDR2 FQGNSA. This CDR3 region has 14 residues. V was shortened by 1 base and J by 3 bases, with 7 bases between the two germline ends. CDR3 in DNA: TGTGCCAGCAGCTTAGGCAGGCTTGGAAACACCATATATTTT. Amino acid sequence: CASSLGRLGNTIYF.